The 18 T cell receptor beta chains given below trace back to one sample, sequenced in a study of metastatic and nonmetastatic thyroid tumors (dated by TCRdb to about 2020). No patient had received any treatment before thyroid surgery. The method behind the library was PCR. TCRdb shows the sequencer as Illumina HiSeq 4000. TCRdb reprocessed the public reads (quality trimming at Q25 with fastp, clone calling with MiXCR) and kept in-frame beta chains. The sample table contains about 12,000 clones; only one count was recorded for roughly a quarter of them. 15% to 20% of the sample comes from the top ten. Sequencing was performed on tumor tissue. These receptor sequences come from a female donor with papillary thyroid cancer or a benign thyroid nodule (not recorded which). Some clones in this sample may be carry-over from other donors' samples.

This clone was counted at least ten times. This chain connects TRBV5-1 to TRBJ1-1; 7 positions match TRBD1. The CDR3 covers 15 residues. J gave up 4 bases and V 3 bases, and 9 bases lay outside the gene matches. CDR1 and CDR2 (germline): SGHRS, YFSETQ. In DNA, the CDR3 is TGCGCCAGCAGCTGGACACAGGGGTTGGGCACTGAAGCTTTCTTT. Translated: CASSWTQGLGTEAFF.

The rearrangement joins TRBV2 to TRBJ2-7; D is perhaps TRBD2 (5 bases). Germline V lookup: CDR1 SNHLY, CDR2 FYNNEI. The germline V and J ends were trimmed by 0 bases and 4 bases, with 16 bases remaining between them. The CDR3 runs 16 residues. The CDR3 loop is CASSEAGAAPLYEQYF. The CDR3, as DNA: TGTGCCAGCAGTGAAGCAGGAGCGGCGCCCTTATACGAGCAGTACTTC. The whole variable domain, filled in from reference TRBV2 and TRBJ2-7, reads EPEVTQTPSHQVTQMGQEVILRCVPISNHLYFYWYRQILGQKVEFLVSFYNNEISEKSEIFDDQFSVERPDGSNFTLKIRSTKLEDSAMYFCASSEAGAAPLYEQYFGPGTRLTVT.

This clone was counted many times. This chain links TRBV11-3 with TRBJ2-7; TRBD2 aligns across 14 bases. Per the germline V gene, CDR1 is SGHNT and CDR2 is YENEEA. The CDR3 runs 17 residues. Unmatched junction bases numbered 4, after V lost 3 bases and J lost 0 bases. CDR3 sequence (DNA): TGTGCCAGCAGCTTGACTAGCGGGAGGGCCTACTCCTACGAGCAGTACTTC. Translation: CASSLTSGRAYSYEQYF.

By its share, this clone is medium-sized. The V gene is TRBV6-2 or TRBV6-3, the J gene TRBJ2-7; D is perhaps TRBD1 (6 bases). V was shortened by 5 bases and J by 0 bases, with 11 bases between the two germline ends. This CDR3 has 14 residues. The V gene's germline CDR1 is MNHEY and CDR2 SVGEGT. The CDR3 region has the DNA TGTGCCAGCAGTAGGGACACGTCCTCCTACGAGCAGTACTTC. Amino acid sequence: CASSRDTSSYEQYF.

The chain employs TRBV9 and TRBJ2-7; TRBD1 aligns across 7 bases. V was pared by 4 bases and J by 5 bases, with 18 bases of the junction left unmatched. The CDR3 contains 17 residues. The V gene's germline CDR1 is SGDLS and CDR2 YYNGEE. The CDR3 DNA follows: TGTGCCAGCAGCCCAGACCCAAGACAGGGCCACCGGGACGAGCAGTACTTC. Translation: CASSPDPRQGHRDEQYF. Variable domain in full (rest from reference TRBV9 and TRBJ2-7): DSGVTQTPKHLITATGQRVTLRCSPRSGDLSVYWYQQSLDQGLQFLIQYYNGEERAKGNILERFSAQQFPDLHSELNLSSLELGDSALYFCASSPDPRQGHRDEQYFGPGTRLTVT.

The chain uses TRBV11-2 and TRBJ2-3; 11 bases agree with TRBD2. Germline loops: CDR1 SGHAT, CDR2 FQNNGV. This CDR3 contains 18 residues. V dropped 6 bases and J dropped 3; count of bases not matched to a gene: 14. In DNA, the CDR3 is TGTGCCAGCAGTTCCCCCCCCACTAGCGGGAGAGAAACAGATACGCAGTATTTT. This translates into CASSSPPTSGRETDTQYF.

This clone was found many times. This sequence joins TRBV12-3 or TRBV12-4 and TRBJ2-3, with D maybe TRBD1 (5 bases). The CDR3 is 16 amino acids. Trimming shortened V by 1 base and J by 2 bases, and 13 bases separated the two germline ends. In DNA, the CDR3 is TGTGCCAGCAGTTTAGGCGCCAGGGTCCTCACAGATACGCAGTATTTT. Protein sequence: CASSLGARVLTDTQYF.

The sample holds many counts of this clone. Within the sample, other DNA sequences also encode this same CDR3. The rearrangement links TRBV5-4 to TRBJ2-5, with D perhaps TRBD1 (6 bases). Trimming stripped 4 bases from V and 3 bases from J, with 25 bases between. The CDR3 runs to 18 residues. The germline V gene encodes CDR1 SGHNT and CDR2 YYREEE (reference sequence). CDR3 in DNA: TGTGCCAGCAGCGTATTCGGGACAATAGATTTTAGGGAAGAGACCCAGTACTTC. It encodes CASSVFGTIDFREETQYF.

This clone occurred many times. The V call is TRBV10-1, the J call TRBJ1-1; 12 bases are shared with TRBD1. CDR3 length: 16 amino acids. The germline gives CDR1 WNHNN, CDR2 SYGVQD (reference sequence). V dropped 3 bases and J dropped 4; count of bases not matched to a gene: 6. Here the CDR3 reads CASSEGDRGPATEAFF. DNA for the CDR3: TGCGCCAGCAGTGAAGGGGACAGGGGGCCTGCCACTGAAGCTTTCTTT.

Worth noting for this clone: A much more abundant neighbour one base away suggests this may be a read error. Other DNA sequences within the sample encode an identical CDR3. The chain links TRBV5-1 to TRBJ2-7; D not certain. The CDR3 is 13 residues long. CDR1 and CDR2 from the germline V gene are SGHRS and YFSETQ. Here the CDR3 DNA reads TGTGCCAGCAGCTTGGGGTACCGTCACGAGCAGTACTTC. Its translation: CASSLGYRHEQYF.

This clone has at least ten counts. A much larger clonotype is one base distant, so this may be a read error. The chain recombines TRBV20-1 with TRBJ1-2; D unclear. There are 8 residues in the CDR3. In germline, CDR1 is DFQATT, CDR2 SNEGSKA (reference sequence). The CDR3 DNA reads TGCATCACTTATGGCTACACCTTC. Translation: CITYGYTF.

V usage is TRBV5-1 and J usage is TRBJ2-2, with 8 nucleotides matching TRBD1. Germline CDR1 and CDR2: SGHRS and YFSETQ. Unmatched junction bases numbered 8, after V lost 0 bases and J lost 4 bases. There are 17 residues in the CDR3. Written as DNA, the CDR3 is TGCGCCAGCAGCTTGGCCGGACAGGGCAGTGTCACCGGGGAGCTGTTTTTT. Translated: CASSLAGQGSVTGELFF.

On this clone itself: The junction does not match germline at one end; this may be a read error. The chain carries TRBV19 and TRBJ1-5; no reliable D call. The CDR3 sequence is 16 residues long. Germline assignment: CDR1 LNHDA and CDR2 SQIVND (reference sequence). The CDR3 DNA is TGTGCCAATAGTAACCCAGTTTTGGGAAGCAATCAGCCCCAGCATTTT. Translation gives CANSNPVLGSNQPQHF.

At least ten counts were recorded for this clone. The chain joins TRBV5-1 to TRBJ2-7, with D unclear. CDR1 is SGHRS and CDR2 is YFSETQ in the germline V gene. Deletions cut 4 bases from V and 4 bases from J, with 12 bases between. The CDR3 spans 13 residues. CDR3 DNA sequence: TGCGCCAGCAGCCCTCAAGACTGGTACGAGCAGTACTTC. It codes for CASSPQDWYEQYF.

CDR3 loop: CAWSVQSYGYTF. The CDR3 region has the DNA TGTGCCTGGAGTGTCCAGAGCTATGGCTACACCTTC. The gene calls are TRBV30 and TRBJ1-2; D unclear. Germline V gives CDR1 GTSNPN, CDR2 SVGIG (reference sequence). CDR3 length: 12 amino acids. V lost 0 bases and J 4 bases, leaving 6 bases between the germline ends. Supplemented by reference TRBV30 and TRBJ1-2, the full variable domain reads SQTIHQWPATLVQPVGSPLSLECTVEGTSNPNLYWYRQAAGRGLQLLFYSVGIGQISSEVPQNLSASRPQDRQFILSSKKLLLSDSGFYLCAWSVQSYGYTFGSGTRLTVV.

The chain is built from TRBV4-2 and TRBJ2-7; the match to TRBD2 covers 12 bases. Germline CDR1 is LGHNA and CDR2 is YNFKEQ. V dropped 4 bases and J dropped 3; count of bases not matched to a gene: 4. The CDR3 consists of 15 residues. CDR3 bases: TGTGCCAGCAGCCCGCGGACTAGCGGGGACTACGAGCAGTACTTC. Translating it yields CASSPRTSGDYEQYF.

By share, this clone counts as medium-sized. This chain connects TRBV27 to TRBJ1-1, with D perhaps TRBD1 (6 bases). Germline lookup yields CDR1 MNHEY and CDR2 SMNVEV (reference sequence). Trimming took 3 bases from V and 3 from J, leaving 8 bases between them. This CDR3 has 13 residues. Here the CDR3 reads CASSLEGDTEAFF. CDR3 coding DNA: TGTGCCAGCAGTTTGGAGGGGGACACTGAAGCTTTCTTT.

This clone has more than one count but fewer than ten. Given a much more abundant clone one base away, this may be a read error. This sequence joins TRBV11-2 and TRBJ1-6, with D possibly TRBD1 on 5 matching bases. V was trimmed by 3 bases and J by 8 bases, leaving 17 bases between them. The length of the CDR3 is 16 residues. Germline values: CDR1 SGHAT, CDR2 FQNNGV. The CDR3 DNA reads as TGTGCCAGCAGCTTCCGACAGTGGCGTATGGATTCACCCCTCCACTTT. Residues: CASSFRQWRMDSPLHF.